Listed here are 11 T cell receptor beta chains from one sample, sequenced in a study of shared clonotypes between healthy human individuals. The assay was immunoSEQ multiplex PCR, and TCRdb's table has in-frame clones only and misses some. The sample holds 730,000 or so clones, approximately 79% seen once. The specimen sequenced was memory CD4+ T cells sorted from blood. This sample's subset: CD45RA-negative fraction. The receptors come from a woman in her thirties in good health.

The CDR3 sequence: CASTLAGTGSSNEQFF. The CDR3 DNA sequence: TGTGCCAGCACGCTCGCCGGGACAGGGAGTTCCAATGAGCAGTTCTTC. The J gene is TRBJ2-1, the V gene TRBV27; 9 bases match TRBD1. Germline V gene lookup returns CDR1 MNHEY and CDR2 SMNVEV (reference sequence). This CDR3 spans 16 amino acids. Trimming at V came to 7 bases and at J to 6 bases, leaving 13 bases not matched to a gene.

V is TRBV7-3 and J is TRBJ2-3, with 8 bases lining up with TRBD2. The CDR3 is 14 residues long. Losses at the gene ends were 4 bases for V and 4 bases for J; bases not matched to a gene: 4. Germline V lookup: CDR1 SGHTA, CDR2 FQGTGA. The CDR3 region has the DNA TGTGCCAGCAGCTCAGCGGGAGCCGCAGATACGCAGTATTTT. Protein product: CASSSAGAADTQYF.

This clone was detected only once. Other nucleotide sequences in the sample specify the same CDR3. The chain has TRBV27 and TRBJ2-1, with 10 nucleotides matching TRBD2. V lost 2 bases, J lost 4 bases, and 2 bases stayed unmatched. Germline V gene lookup returns CDR1 MNHEY and CDR2 SMNVEV (reference sequence). The CDR3 runs to 15 residues. For the CDR3, the DNA is TGTGCCAGCAGTTTAAGCGGGAGGGCATACAATGAGCAGTTCTTC. Translating gives CASSLSGRAYNEQFF.

This chain connects TRBV11-2 to TRBJ1-2; D is ambiguous. In germline, CDR1 is SGHAT, CDR2 FQNNGV. The CDR3 contains 17 residues. Trimming removed 1 base from V and 5 bases from J, with 20 bases in between. CDR3 coding DNA: TGTGCCAGCAGCTTAGCGTCTTTGTTGCCCGGAGGATATGGCTACACCTTC. Translation gives CASSLASLLPGGYGYTF. The complete variable domain, with remaining parts taken from reference TRBV11-2 and TRBJ1-2, reads EAGVAQSPRYKIIEKRQSVAFWCNPISGHATLYWYQQILGQGPKLLIQFQNNGVVDDSQLPKDRFSAERLKGVDSTLKIQPAKLEDSAVYLCASSLASLLPGGYGYTFGSGTRLTVV.

The V call is TRBV6-5, the J call TRBJ2-3, with 12 nucleotides matching TRBD2. The V gene's germline CDR1 is MNHEY and CDR2 SVGAGI. V lost 6 bases, J lost 7 bases, and 8 bases stayed unmatched. The CDR3 totals 15 residues. CDR3 bases: TGTGCCAGCAGGGCTAGCGGGAGGGCCTGGAATACGCAGTATTTT. Encoded protein: CASRASGRAWNTQYF.

The chain combines TRBV18 with TRBJ1-5; 9 positions match TRBD1. Trimming cost V 4 bases and J 1 base; bases outside gene matches: 5. The CDR3 has 16 amino acids. The germline gives CDR1 KGHSH, CDR2 LQKENI. The CDR3 reads CASSLSTGGSNQPQHF. The CDR3 nucleotides are TGTGCCAGCTCACTTTCGACAGGGGGGAGCAATCAGCCCCAGCATTTT.

The chain carries TRBV10-3 and TRBJ1-1, with D perhaps matching TRBD1 (6 bases). V was pared by 10 bases and J by 7 bases, with 28 bases between. Germline CDR1 reads ENHRY; CDR2 reads SYGVKD. This CDR3 has 16 residues. CDR3 region: CATLQRTASEGSEAFF. CDR3 nucleotide sequence: TGTGCCACCCTACAAAGGACAGCCTCGGAGGGTAGTGAAGCTTTCTTT.

CDR3 coding DNA: TGTGCCAGCAGACCACCTGGCTTTATCCTTGGCACCGGGGAGCTGTTTTTT. Amino acids: CASRPPGFILGTGELFF. The rearrangement links TRBV7-9 to TRBJ2-2, with D hard to call. This CDR3 spans 17 amino acids. V was cut by 6 bases and J by 4 bases, with 21 bases left in between. Germline CDR1 SEHNR, CDR2 FQNEAQ (reference sequence).

Notes on this clone: This sequence may be a read error, since a much larger clone differs from it by one base. V gene TRBV7-9 combines with J gene TRBJ2-2; maybe TRBD2 (5 bases). V was trimmed by 4 bases and J by 1 base, leaving 7 bases between them. CDR1 is SEHNR and CDR2 is FQNEAQ in the germline V gene (reference sequence). CDR3 length: 14 amino acids. CDR3 region: CASSWGENTGELFF. CDR3 bases: TGTGCCAGCAGCTGGGGAGAGAACACCGGGGAGCTGTTTTTT.

V usage is TRBV7-2 and J usage is TRBJ2-7; the D is unclear. The germline gives CDR1 SGHTA, CDR2 FQGNSA. This CDR3 has 14 residues. V lost 5 bases and J lost 7, with 18 bases in between. The CDR3 region is CASSPGAFLGEQYF. CDR3 coding DNA: TGTGCCAGCAGCCCGGGCGCCTTCCTGGGGGAGCAGTACTTC.

V usage is TRBV27 and J usage is TRBJ1-5; D possibly corresponds to TRBD1 (6 bases). This CDR3 has 15 amino acids. Trimming took 0 bases from V and 6 from J, leaving 12 bases between them. Germline V lookup: CDR1 MNHEY, CDR2 SMNVEV (reference sequence). CDR3 bases: TGTGCCAGCAGTTTATCGATGACAGGCAGTCAGCCCCAGCATTTT. The encoded protein is CASSLSMTGSQPQHF.